This T cell receptor (beta chain) was recovered during a study of cytomegalovirus exposure and HLA in healthy donors. The overall study: Roughly 80 million unique TCRs from HLA-typed donors made up an early data release.

After removal of 3 bases from V and 9 bases from J, the junction contained 14 bases not matched to a gene. The CDR3 is made up of 16 amino acids. The primer mix had 60 Vbeta and 13 Jbeta primers. Authors' processing steps: Later reanalysis found 60 million to 90 million unique TCR beta chains, approximately 11 million of them shared. Generated by immunoSEQ multiplex PCR, the TCRdb table keeps only in-frame clones and is missing some. The V and J calls and the clone size are those of that table, but D and trimming were determined from the DNA. The sample has around 220,000 clones, 60% to 85% seen once.

The clonotype comes from a man aged 35 to 55 in good health and CMV-seronegative. The chain links TRBV23-1 to TRBJ1-3; TRBD1 matches 7 bases. TRBV23-1 is an open reading frame, and its role is uncertain. The specimen sequenced was PBMCs. CDR3 bases: TGCGCCAGCAGTCACATCGACAGGGCCTGGATTGTCACCATATATTTT. It yields the protein CASSHIDRAWIVTIYF.